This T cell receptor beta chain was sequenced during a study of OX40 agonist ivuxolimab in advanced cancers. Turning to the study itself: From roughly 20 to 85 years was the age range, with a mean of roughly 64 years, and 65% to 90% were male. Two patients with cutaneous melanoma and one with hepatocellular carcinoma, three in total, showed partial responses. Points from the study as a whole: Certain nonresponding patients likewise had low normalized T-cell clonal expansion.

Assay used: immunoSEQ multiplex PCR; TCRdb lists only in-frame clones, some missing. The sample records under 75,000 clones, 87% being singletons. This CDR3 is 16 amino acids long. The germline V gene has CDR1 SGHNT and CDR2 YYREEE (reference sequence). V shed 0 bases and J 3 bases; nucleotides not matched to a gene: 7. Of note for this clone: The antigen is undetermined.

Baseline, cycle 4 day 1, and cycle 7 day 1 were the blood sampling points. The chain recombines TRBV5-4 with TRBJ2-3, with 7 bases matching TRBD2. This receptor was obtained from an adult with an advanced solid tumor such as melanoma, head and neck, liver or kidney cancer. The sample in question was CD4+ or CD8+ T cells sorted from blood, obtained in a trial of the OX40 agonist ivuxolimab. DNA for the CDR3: TGTGCCAGCAGCTTGGTGGGGGGAGGGCCGACAGATACGCAGTATTTT. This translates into CASSLVGGGPTDTQYF.